This T cell receptor beta chain originates from a study of OX40 agonist ivuxolimab in advanced cancers. The CDR3 has 14 residues. V was cut by 4 bases and J by 2 bases, with 10 bases left in between. Germline values: CDR1 MNHGY, CDR2 SAAAGT. Regarding this clone: Its matching antigen is unknown.

Repertoires were generated with immunoSEQ multiplex PCR, while TCRdb's copy carries only in-frame clones and drops some. This sample carries tens of thousands of clones, 65% to 85% of them seen once, and the ten largest clones take about a fifth. Study-wide points: At 0.1 to 3.0 mg/kg, clonal expansion of CD4+ and CD8+ blood T cells had occurred by week 6. Among the least clonally expanded were partial responders at 0.1-3.0 mg/kg.

Sequences were derived from CD4+ or CD8+ T cells sorted from blood, sampled in a trial of the OX40 agonist ivuxolimab. The rearrangement joins TRBV6-8 to TRBJ2-3; D might be TRBD2 (7 bases). The TCR sequence derives from an adult with an advanced solid tumor such as melanoma, head and neck, liver or kidney cancer. CDR3 sequence (DNA): TGTGCCAGCAGTTTGGGGGGGCCCACAGATACGCAGTATTTT. Its protein is CASSLGGPTDTQYF.